The entry below describes one TCR beta chain. Its antigen is as yet unknown. This sample was included in a study of CD8+ T cells in alopecia areata. Study observations and caveats: Sequenced scalp T cells also include alphabeta T cells resident in normal skin.

Following RNA extraction, reverse transcription yielded cDNA that acted as the sequencing template. Repertoires were generated with immunoSEQ multiplex PCR, while TCRdb's copy carries only in-frame clones and drops some. The sample lists more than 110,000 clones; around 58% were seen once. The source of this sequence is a human donor with alopecia areata. This material consisted of CD4+ T cells sorted from blood, taken at week 0.

The CDR3, as DNA: TGCAGCGTTCGGCGGGGTTCAGCAGATACGCAGTATTTT. It is translated as CSVRRGSADTQYF. The chain employs TRBV29-1 and TRBJ2-3; D may be TRBD2 (6 bases). There are 13 residues in the CDR3. Germline V gives CDR1 SQVTM, CDR2 ANQGSEA. V lost 5 bases to trimming and J lost 4 bases, with 13 bases between them.